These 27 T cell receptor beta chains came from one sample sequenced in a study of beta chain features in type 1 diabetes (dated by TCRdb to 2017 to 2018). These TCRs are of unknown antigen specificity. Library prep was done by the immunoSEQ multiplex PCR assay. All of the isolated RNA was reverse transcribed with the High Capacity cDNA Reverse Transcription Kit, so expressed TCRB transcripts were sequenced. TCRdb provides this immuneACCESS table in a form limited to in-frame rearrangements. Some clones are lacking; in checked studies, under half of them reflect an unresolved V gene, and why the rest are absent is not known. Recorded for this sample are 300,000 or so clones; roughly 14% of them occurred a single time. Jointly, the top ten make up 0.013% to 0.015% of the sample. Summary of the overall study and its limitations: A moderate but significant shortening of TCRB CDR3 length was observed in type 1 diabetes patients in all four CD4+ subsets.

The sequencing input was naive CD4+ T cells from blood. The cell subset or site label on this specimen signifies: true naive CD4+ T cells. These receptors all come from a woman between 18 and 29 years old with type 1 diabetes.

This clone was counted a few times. This chain's CDR3 is CASSPTGQGKDGELFF. The DNA of the CDR3 is TGTGCCAGCAGTCCCACGGGACAGGGGAAAGACGGGGAGCTGTTTTTT. This chain joins TRBV27 and TRBJ2-2, with TRBD1 matching over 10 bases. V was pared by 5 bases and J by 7 bases, with 10 bases of the junction left unmatched. This CDR3 has 16 residues. Germline V lookup: CDR1 MNHEY, CDR2 SMNVEV (reference sequence).

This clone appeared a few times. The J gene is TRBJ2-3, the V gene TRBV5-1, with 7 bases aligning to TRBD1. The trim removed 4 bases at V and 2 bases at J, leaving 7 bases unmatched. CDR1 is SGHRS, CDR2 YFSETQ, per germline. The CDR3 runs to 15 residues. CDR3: CASSPGTAYTDTQYF. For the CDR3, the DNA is TGCGCCAGCAGCCCCGGGACAGCATACACAGATACGCAGTATTTT.

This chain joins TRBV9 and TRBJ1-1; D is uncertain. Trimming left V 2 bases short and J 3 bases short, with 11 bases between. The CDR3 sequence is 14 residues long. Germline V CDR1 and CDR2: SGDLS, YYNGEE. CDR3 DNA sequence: TGTGCCAGCAGCGTTCTGATGGGAGACACTGAAGCTTTCTTT. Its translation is CASSVLMGDTEAFF.

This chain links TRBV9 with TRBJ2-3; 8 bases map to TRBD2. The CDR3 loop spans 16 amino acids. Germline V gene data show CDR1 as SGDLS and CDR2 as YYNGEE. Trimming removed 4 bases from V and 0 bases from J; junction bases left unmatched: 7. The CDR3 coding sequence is TGTGCCAGCAGCCCCTTCGGGGGGGTGAGCACAGATACGCAGTATTTT. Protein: CASSPFGGVSTDTQYF.

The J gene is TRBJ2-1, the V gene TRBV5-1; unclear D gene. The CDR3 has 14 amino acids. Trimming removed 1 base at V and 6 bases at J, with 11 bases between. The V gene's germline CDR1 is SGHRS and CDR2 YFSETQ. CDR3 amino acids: CASSLIAATNEQFF. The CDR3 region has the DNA TGCGCCAGCAGCTTGATAGCAGCTACCAATGAGCAGTTCTTC.

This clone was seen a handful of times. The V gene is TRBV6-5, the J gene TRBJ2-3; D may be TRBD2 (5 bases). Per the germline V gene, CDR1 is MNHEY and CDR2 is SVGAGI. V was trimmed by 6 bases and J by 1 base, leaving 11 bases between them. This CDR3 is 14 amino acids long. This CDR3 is CASRRAYRTDTQYF. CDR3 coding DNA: TGTGCCAGCAGGCGGGCATACCGCACAGATACGCAGTATTTT.

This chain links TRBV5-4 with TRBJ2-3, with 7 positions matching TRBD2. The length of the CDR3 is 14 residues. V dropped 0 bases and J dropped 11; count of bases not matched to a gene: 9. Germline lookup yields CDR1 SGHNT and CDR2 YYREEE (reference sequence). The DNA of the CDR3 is TGTGCCAGCAGCTTGGGGGGAGGGGCTAGCGAGCAGTATTTT. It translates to CASSLGGGASEQYF.

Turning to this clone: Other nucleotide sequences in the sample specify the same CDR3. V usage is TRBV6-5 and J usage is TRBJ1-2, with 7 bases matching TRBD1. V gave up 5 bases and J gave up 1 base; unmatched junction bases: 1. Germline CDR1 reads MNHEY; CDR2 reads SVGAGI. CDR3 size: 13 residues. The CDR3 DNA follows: TGTGCCAGCAGTCGACAGGGTAACTATGGCTACACCTTC. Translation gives CASSRQGNYGYTF.

CDR3 sequence (DNA): TGTGCCAGCAGCAAAACAGTATGCGCTTATGAGCAGTTCTTC. Protein sequence: CASSKTVCAYEQFF. V usage is TRBV21-1 and J usage is TRBJ2-1; the tabulated D call, TRBD1, remains unverified against the DNA. TRBV21-1 is classified as a pseudogene. This CDR3 has 14 residues.

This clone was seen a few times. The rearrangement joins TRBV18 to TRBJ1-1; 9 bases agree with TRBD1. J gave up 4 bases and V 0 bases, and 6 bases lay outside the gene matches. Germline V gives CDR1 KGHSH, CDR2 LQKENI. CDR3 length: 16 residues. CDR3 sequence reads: CASSPPGGTGSTEAFF. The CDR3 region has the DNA TGTGCCAGCTCACCACCGGGGGGGACAGGGAGCACTGAAGCTTTCTTT.

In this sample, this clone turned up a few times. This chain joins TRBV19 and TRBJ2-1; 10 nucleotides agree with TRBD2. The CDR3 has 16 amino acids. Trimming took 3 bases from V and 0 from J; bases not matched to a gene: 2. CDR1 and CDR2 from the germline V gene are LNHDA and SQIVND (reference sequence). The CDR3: CASSIGLADSYNEQFF. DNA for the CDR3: TGTGCCAGTAGTATTGGACTAGCGGACTCCTACAATGAGCAGTTCTTC.

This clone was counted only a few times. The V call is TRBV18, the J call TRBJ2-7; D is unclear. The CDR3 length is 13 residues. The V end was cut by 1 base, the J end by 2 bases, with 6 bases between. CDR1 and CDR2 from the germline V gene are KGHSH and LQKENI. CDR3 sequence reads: CASSPLETYEQYF. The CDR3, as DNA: TGTGCCAGCTCACCACTCGAGACCTACGAGCAGTACTTC.

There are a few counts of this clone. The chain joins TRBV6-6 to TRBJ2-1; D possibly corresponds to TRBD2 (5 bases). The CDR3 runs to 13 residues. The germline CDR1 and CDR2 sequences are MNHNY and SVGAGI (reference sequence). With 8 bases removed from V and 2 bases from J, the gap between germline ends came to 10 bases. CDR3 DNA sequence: TGTGCCAGCGGGAGCGATACCTACAATGAGCAGTTCTTC. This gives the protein CASGSDTYNEQFF.

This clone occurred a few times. The CDR3 region is CASIRGTTYEQYF. CDR3 sequence (DNA): TGTGCCAGCATAAGGGGTACCACCTACGAGCAGTACTTC. The chain uses TRBV2 and TRBJ2-7; D may be TRBD1 (5 bases). V lost 7 bases and J lost 2, with 12 bases in between. There are 13 residues in the CDR3. The germline CDR1 and CDR2 sequences are SNHLY and FYNNEI. The entire variable domain, with the rest obtained from reference TRBV2 and TRBJ2-7, is as follows: EPEVTQTPSHQVTQMGQEVILRCVPISNHLYFYWYRQILGQKVEFLVSFYNNEISEKSEIFDDQFSVERPDGSNFTLKIRSTKLEDSAMYFCASIRGTTYEQYFGPGTRLTVT.

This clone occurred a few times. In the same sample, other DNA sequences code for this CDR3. The CDR3 DNA is TGTGCCAGCAGCGTAGGGGCTAGCGGGAACACCGGGGAGCTGTTTTTT. It translates to CASSVGASGNTGELFF. The rearrangement joins TRBV9 to TRBJ2-2; 7 positions match TRBD2. CDR1 and CDR2 (germline): SGDLS, YYNGEE. The CDR3 covers 16 residues. The junction had 3 bases not matched to a gene; V was cut back by 0 bases and J by 1 base.

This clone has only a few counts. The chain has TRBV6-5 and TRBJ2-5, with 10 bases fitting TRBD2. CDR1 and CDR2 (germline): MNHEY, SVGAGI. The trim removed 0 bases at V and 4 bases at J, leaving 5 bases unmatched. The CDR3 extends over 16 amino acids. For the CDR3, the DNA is TGTGCCAGCAGTTACTCGGCTAGCGGGAGCACAGAGACCCAGTACTTC. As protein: CASSYSASGSTETQYF.

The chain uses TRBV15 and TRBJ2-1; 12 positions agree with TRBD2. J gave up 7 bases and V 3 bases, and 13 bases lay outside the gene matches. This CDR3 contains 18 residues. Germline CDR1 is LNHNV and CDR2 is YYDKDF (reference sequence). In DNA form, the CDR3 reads TGTGCCACCAGCAGGTCCCTGACTAGCGGGAGTTTTATTAATGAGCAGTTCTTC. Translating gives CATSRSLTSGSFINEQFF.

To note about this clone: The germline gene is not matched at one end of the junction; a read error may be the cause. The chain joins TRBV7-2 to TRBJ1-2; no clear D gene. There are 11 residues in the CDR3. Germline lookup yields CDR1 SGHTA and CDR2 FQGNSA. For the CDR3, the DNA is TGTGCCAGCAGCTTAGAGTTCTACTCTCTCTTC. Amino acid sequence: CASSLEFYSLF.

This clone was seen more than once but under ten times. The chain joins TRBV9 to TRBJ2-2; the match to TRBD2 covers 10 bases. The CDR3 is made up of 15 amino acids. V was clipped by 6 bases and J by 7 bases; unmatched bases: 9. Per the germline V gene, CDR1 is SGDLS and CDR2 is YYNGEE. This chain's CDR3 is CASTVGVAGGGELFF. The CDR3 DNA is TGTGCCAGCACCGTCGGGGTAGCGGGAGGCGGGGAGCTGTTTTTT. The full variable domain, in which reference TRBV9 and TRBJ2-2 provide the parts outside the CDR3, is DSGVTQTPKHLITATGQRVTLRCSPRSGDLSVYWYQQSLDQGLQFLIQYYNGEERAKGNILERFSAQQFPDLHSELNLSSLELGDSALYFCASTVGVAGGGELFFGEGSRLTVL.

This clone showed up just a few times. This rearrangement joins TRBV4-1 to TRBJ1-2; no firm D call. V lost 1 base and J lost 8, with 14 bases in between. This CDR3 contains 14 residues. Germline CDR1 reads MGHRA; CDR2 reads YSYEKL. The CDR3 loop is CASSQVGAYSGYTF. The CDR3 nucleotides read TGCGCCAGCAGCCAAGTGGGCGCGTATTCCGGCTACACCTTC.

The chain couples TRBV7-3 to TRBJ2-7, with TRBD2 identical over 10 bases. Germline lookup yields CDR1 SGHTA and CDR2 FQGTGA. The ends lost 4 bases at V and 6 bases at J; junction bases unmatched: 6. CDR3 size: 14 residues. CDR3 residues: CASSSSSGSGEQYF. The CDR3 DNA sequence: TGTGCCAGCAGCTCGTCTAGCGGGAGCGGCGAGCAGTACTTC. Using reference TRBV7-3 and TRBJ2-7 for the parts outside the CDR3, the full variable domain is GAGVSQTPSNKVTEKGKYVELRCDPISGHTALYWYRQSLGQGPEFLIYFQGTGAADDSGLPNDRFFAVRPEGSVSTLKIQRTERGDSAVYLCASSSSSGSGEQYFGPGTRLTVT.

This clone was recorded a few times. The CDR3 spells CATSRVQGAYNEQFF. CDR3 in DNA: TGTGCCACCAGCAGAGTCCAGGGGGCCTACAATGAGCAGTTCTTC. This chain connects TRBV15 to TRBJ2-1, with 7 bases lining up with TRBD1. Germline V gene data show CDR1 as LNHNV and CDR2 as YYDKDF (reference sequence). The CDR3 runs 15 residues. The ends lost 1 base at V and 2 bases at J; junction bases unmatched: 2.

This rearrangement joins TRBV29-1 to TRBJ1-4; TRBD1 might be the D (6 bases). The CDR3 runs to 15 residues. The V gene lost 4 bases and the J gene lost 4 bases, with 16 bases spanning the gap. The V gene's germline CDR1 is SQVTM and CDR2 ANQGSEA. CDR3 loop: CSVAPLGHHNEKLFF. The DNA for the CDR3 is TGCAGCGTTGCACCCTTGGGACACCATAATGAAAAACTGTTTTTT.

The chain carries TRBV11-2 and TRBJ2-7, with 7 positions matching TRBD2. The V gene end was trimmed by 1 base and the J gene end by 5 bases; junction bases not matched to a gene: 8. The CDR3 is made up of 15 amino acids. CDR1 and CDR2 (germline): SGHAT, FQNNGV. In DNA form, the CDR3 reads TGTGCCAGCAGCTTAGGCCTTTGGACTAGTAACGAGCAGTACTTC. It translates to CASSLGLWTSNEQYF.

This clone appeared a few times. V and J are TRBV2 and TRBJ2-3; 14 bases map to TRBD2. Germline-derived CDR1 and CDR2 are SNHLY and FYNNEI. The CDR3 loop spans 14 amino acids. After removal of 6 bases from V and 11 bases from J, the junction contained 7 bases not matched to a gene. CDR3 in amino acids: CASRGLAGDREQYF. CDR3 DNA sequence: TGTGCCAGCAGGGGACTAGCGGGAGACCGCGAGCAGTATTTT.

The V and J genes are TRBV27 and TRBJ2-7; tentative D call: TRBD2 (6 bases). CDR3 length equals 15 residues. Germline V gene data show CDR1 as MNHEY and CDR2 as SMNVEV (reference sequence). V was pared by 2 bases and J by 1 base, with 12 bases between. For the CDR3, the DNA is TGTGCCAGCAGTTTAGTCCGGGGAGGTTCCTACGAGCAGTACTTC. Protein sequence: CASSLVRGGSYEQYF.

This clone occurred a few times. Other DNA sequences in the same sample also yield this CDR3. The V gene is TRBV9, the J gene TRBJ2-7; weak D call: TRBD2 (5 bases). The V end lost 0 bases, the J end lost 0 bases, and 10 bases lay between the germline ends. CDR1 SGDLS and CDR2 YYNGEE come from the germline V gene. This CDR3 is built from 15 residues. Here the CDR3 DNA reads TGTGCCAGCAGCGTAGGGCTAGCCGACTCCTACGAGCAGTACTTC. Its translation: CASSVGLADSYEQYF. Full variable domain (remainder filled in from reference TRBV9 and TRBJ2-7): DSGVTQTPKHLITATGQRVTLRCSPRSGDLSVYWYQQSLDQGLQFLIQYYNGEERAKGNILERFSAQQFPDLHSELNLSSLELGDSALYFCASSVGLADSYEQYFGPGTRLTVT.